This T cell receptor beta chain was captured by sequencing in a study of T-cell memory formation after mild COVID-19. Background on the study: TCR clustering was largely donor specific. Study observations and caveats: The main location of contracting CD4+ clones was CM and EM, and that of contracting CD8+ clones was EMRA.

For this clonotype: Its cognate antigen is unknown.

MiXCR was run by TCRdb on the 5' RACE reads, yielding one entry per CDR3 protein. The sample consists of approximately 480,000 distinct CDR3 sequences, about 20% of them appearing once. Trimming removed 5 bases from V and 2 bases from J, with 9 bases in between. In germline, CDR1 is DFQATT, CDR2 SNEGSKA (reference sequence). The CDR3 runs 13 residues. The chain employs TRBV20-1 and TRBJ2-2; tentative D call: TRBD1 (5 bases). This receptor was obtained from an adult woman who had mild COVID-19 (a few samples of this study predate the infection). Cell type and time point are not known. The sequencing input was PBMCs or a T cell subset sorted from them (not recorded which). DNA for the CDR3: TGCAGTGCTCCTGACAGCAACACCGGGGAGCTGTTTTTT. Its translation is CSAPDSNTGELFF.